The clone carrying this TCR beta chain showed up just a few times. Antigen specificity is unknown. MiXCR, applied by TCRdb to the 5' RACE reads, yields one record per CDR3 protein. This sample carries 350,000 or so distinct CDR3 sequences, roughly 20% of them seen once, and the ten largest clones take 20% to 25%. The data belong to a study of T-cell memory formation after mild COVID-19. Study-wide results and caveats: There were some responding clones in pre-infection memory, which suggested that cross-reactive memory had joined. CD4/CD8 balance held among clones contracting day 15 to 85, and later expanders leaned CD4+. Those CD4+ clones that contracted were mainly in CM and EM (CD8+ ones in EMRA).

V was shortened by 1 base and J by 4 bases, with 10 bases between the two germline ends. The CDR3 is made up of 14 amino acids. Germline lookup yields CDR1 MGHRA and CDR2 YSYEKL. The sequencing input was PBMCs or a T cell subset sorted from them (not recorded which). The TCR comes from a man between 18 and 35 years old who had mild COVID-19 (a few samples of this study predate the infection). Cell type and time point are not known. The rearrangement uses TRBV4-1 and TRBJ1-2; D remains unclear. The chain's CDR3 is CASSQAQQIYGYTF. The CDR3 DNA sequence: TGCGCCAGCAGCCAAGCCCAACAGATCTATGGCTACACCTTC.